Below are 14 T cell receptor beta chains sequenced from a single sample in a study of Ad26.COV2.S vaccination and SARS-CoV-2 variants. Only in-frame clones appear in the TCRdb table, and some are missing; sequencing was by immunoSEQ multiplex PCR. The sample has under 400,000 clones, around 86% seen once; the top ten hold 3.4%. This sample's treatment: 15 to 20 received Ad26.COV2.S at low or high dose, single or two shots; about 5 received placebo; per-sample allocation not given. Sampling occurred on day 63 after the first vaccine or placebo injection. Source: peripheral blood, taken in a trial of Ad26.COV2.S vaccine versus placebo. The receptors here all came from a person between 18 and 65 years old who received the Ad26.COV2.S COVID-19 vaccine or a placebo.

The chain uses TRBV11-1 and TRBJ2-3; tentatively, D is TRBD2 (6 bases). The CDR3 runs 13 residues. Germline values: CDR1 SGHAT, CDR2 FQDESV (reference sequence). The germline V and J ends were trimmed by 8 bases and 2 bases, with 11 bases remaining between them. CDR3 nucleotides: TGTGCCAGCGGGGGGTCCCCCACAGATACGCAGTATTTT. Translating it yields CASGGSPTDTQYF.

The CDR3 DNA reads TGTGCCAGCAGCTTGGGACAGGGAGCGTACGAGCAGTACTTC. Translating gives CASSLGQGAYEQYF. The rearrangement uses TRBV9 and TRBJ2-7, with TRBD1 matching over 9 bases. CDR1 SGDLS and CDR2 YYNGEE come from the germline V gene. This CDR3 has 14 residues. V shed 4 bases and J 4 bases; nucleotides not matched to a gene: 6.

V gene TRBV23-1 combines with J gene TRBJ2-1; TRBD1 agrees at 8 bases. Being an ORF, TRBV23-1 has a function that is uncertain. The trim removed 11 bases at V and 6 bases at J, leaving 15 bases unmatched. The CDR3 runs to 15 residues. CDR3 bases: TGCGCCGGCGGCGGACAGGGCCCGCGGGGCAATGAGCAGTTCTTC. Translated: CAGGGQGPRGNEQFF.

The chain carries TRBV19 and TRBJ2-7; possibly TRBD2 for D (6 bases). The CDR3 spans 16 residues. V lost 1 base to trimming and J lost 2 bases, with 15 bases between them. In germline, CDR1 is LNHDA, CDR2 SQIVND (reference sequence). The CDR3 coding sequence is TGTGCCAGTAGTATAGTGGAGGGGCGAGGGACCTACGAGCAGTACTTC. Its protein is CASSIVEGRGTYEQYF.

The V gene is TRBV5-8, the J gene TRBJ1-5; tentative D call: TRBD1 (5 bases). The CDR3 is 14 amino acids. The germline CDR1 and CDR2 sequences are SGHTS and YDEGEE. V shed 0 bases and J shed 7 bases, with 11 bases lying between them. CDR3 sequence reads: CASSLESQGQPQHF. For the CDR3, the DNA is TGTGCCAGCAGCTTGGAATCGCAGGGACAGCCCCAGCATTTT.

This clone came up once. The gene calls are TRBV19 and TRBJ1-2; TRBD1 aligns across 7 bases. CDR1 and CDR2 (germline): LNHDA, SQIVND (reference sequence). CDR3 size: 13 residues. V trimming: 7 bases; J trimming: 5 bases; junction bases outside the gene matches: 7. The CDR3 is CASKVGQPYGYTF. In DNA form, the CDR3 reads TGTGCCAGTAAGGTGGGACAGCCTTATGGCTACACCTTC.

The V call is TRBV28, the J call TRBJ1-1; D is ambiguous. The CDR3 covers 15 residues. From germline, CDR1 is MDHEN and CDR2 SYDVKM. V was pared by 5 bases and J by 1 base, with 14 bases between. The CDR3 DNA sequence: TGTGCCAGCAGTCCGCCACAGATACCGAACACTGAAGCTTTCTTT. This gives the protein CASSPPQIPNTEAFF.

The CDR3 is CASSSLAGGYEQYF. The CDR3 region has the DNA TGTGCCAGCAGCTCACTAGCGGGGGGATACGAGCAGTACTTC. This chain uses TRBV5-4 with TRBJ2-7; 12 nucleotides agree with TRBD2. The length of the CDR3 is 14 residues. V trimming: 3 bases; J trimming: 4 bases; junction bases outside the gene matches: 2. CDR1 is SGHNT, CDR2 YYREEE, per germline (reference sequence).

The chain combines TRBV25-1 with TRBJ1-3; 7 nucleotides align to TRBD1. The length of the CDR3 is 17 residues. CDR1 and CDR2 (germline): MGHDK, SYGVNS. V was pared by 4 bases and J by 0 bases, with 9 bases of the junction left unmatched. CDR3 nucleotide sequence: TGTGCCAGCAGTGCCCCGGCCGGGACAGTCTCTGGAAACACCATATATTTT. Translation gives CASSAPAGTVSGNTIYF.

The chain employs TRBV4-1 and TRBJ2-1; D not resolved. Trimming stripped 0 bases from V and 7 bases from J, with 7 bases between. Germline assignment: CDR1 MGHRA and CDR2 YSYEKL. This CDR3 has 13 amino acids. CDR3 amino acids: CASSQENWNEQFF. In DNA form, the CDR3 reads TGCGCCAGCAGCCAAGAAAACTGGAATGAGCAGTTCTTC.

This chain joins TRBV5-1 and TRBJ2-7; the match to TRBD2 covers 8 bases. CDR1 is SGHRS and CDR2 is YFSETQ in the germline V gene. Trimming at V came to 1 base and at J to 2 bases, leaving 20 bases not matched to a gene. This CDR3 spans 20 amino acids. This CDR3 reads CASSLFLSGEIAGKTYEQYF. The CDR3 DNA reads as TGCGCCAGCAGCTTGTTTCTTTCCGGGGAAATAGCGGGGAAAACCTACGAGCAGTACTTC.

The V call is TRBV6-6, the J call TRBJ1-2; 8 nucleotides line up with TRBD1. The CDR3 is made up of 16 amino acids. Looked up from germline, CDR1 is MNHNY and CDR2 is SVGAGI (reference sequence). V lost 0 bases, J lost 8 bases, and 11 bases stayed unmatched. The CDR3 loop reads CASSYSDRGGTSGYTF. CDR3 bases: TGTGCCAGCAGTTACTCAGACAGGGGTGGTACTAGCGGCTACACCTTC.

CDR3 protein: CASSPAGQGNTEAFF. CDR3 bases: TGTGCCAGCAGTCCCGCGGGACAGGGGAACACTGAAGCTTTCTTT. The chain links TRBV28 to TRBJ1-1; 9 bases fit TRBD1. The trim removed 5 bases at V and 1 base at J, leaving 5 bases unmatched. There are 15 residues in the CDR3. In germline, CDR1 is MDHEN, CDR2 SYDVKM.

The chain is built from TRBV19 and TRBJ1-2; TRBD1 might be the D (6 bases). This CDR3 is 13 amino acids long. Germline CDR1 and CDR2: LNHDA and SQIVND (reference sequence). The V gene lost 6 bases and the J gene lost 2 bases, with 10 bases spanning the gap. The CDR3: CASSRTENYGYTF. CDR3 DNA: TGTGCCAGTAGCCGGACAGAGAACTATGGCTACACCTTC.